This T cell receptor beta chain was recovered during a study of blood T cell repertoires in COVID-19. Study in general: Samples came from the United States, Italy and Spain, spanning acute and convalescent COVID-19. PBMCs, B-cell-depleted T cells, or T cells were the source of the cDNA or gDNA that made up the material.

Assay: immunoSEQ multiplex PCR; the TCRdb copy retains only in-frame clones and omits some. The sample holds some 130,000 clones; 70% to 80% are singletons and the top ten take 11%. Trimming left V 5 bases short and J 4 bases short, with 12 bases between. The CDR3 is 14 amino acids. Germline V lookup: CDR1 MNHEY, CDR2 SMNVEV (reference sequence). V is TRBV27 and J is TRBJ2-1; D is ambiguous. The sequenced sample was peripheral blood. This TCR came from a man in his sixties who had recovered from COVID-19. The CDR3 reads CASSSREQYNEQFF. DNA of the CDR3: TGTGCCAGCAGTAGTCGCGAACAGTACAATGAGCAGTTCTTC.